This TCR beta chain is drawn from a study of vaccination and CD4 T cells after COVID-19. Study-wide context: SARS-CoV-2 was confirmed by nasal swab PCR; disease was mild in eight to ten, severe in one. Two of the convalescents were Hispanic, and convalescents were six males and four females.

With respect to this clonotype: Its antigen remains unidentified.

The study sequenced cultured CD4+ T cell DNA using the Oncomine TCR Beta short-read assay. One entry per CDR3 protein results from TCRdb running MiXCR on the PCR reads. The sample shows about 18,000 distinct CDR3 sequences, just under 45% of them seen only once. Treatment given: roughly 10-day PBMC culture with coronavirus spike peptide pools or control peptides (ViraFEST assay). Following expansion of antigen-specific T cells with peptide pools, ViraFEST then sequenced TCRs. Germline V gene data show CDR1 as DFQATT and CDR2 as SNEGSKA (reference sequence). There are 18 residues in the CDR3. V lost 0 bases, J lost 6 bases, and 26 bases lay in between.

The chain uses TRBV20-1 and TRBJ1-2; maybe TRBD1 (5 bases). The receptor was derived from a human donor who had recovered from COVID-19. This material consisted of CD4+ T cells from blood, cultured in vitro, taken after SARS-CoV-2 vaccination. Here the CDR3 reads CSARDLNHRGDGGNGYTF. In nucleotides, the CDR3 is TGCAGTGCTAGAGACCTTAATCACAGAGGGGACGGCGGTAATGGCTACACCTTC.